Below, 21 T cell receptor beta chains from the same sample are listed, as sequenced in a study of T cell changes during pregnancy in multiple sclerosis. Assay: immunoSEQ multiplex PCR; the TCRdb copy retains only in-frame clones and omits some. The repertoire has about 98,000 clones, about 92% of them found once; the top ten carry around 2.1%. The sequencing used peripheral blood, collected after pregnancy. These receptors all stem from a female donor in good health, enrolled as a control in a pregnancy study.

Written as DNA, the CDR3 is TGCGCCAGCAGTTTCAGGAATAATGAAAAACTGTTTTTT. It codes for CASSFRNNEKLFF. The rearrangement uses TRBV10-2 and TRBJ1-4, with unresolved D. CDR3 length: 13 amino acids. Looked up from germline, CDR1 is WSHSY and CDR2 is SAAADI. Trimming shortened V by 5 bases and J by 4 bases, and 8 bases separated the two germline ends.

A remark on this clone: At one end the junction does not follow the germline gene, possibly because of a read error. The chain links TRBV7-7 to TRBJ1-4, with D hard to call. Germline CDR1 reads SSHAT; CDR2 reads FNYEAQ (reference sequence). The CDR3 is 15 residues long. CDR3 loop: CASSPGGGSNEKLFF. In DNA, the CDR3 is TGTGCTAGCAGCCCCGGTGGCGGATCTAATGAAAAACTGTTTTTT.

The sample holds one count of this clone. This chain links TRBV9 with TRBJ2-5; TRBD1 might be the D (6 bases). CDR1 is SGDLS, CDR2 YYNGEE, per germline. V gave up 4 bases and J gave up 2 bases, with 12 bases separating them. This CDR3 region has 14 residues. CDR3 bases: TGTGCCAGCAGCCCCCAGGGGTTTCAAGAGACCCAGTACTTC. Its translation is CASSPQGFQETQYF.

The V call is TRBV9, the J call TRBJ1-6; D not resolved. The CDR3 has 14 amino acids. Trimming pared 0 bases from V and 7 bases from J, leaving 8 bases between. Germline-derived CDR1 and CDR2 are SGDLS and YYNGEE. This chain's CDR3 is CASSVVDFNSPLHF. The CDR3 coding sequence is TGTGCCAGCAGCGTAGTGGACTTCAATTCACCCCTCCACTTT.

This rearrangement joins TRBV6-1 to TRBJ1-2; TRBD1 agrees at 7 bases. Germline V CDR1 and CDR2: MNHNS, SASEGT. The trim removed 6 bases at V and 0 bases at J, leaving 4 bases unmatched. CDR3 length equals 14 residues. CDR3 sequence reads: CASRRQGANYGYTF. The DNA of the CDR3 is TGTGCCAGCAGGAGACAGGGCGCTAACTATGGCTACACCTTC.

The chain recombines TRBV5-4 with TRBJ2-5; maybe TRBD2 (5 bases). Per germline, CDR1 SGHNT and CDR2 YYREEE (reference sequence). Trimming took off 3 bases at V and 4 bases at J, with 16 bases between the two ends. This CDR3 contains 15 residues. In nucleotides, the CDR3 is TGTGCCAGCAGCTCCCCAGCGGAGCCCTTAGAGACCCAGTACTTC. Protein product: CASSSPAEPLETQYF.

V gene TRBV23-1 combines with J gene TRBJ1-5; 9 bases fit TRBD1. TRBV23-1 is treated as an ORF (open reading frame) with a function not yet certain. CDR3 length: 17 amino acids. The V segment lost 4 bases and the J segment 1 base; nucleotides outside the gene matches: 8. DNA for the CDR3: TGCGCCAGCAGTCCGGAGACAGGGGGTCGAAGCAATCAGCCCCAGCATTTT. Protein sequence: CASSPETGGRSNQPQHF.

V is TRBV7-9 and J is TRBJ2-3; D perhaps matches TRBD1 (6 bases). Trimming shortened V by 6 bases and J by 3 bases, and 13 bases separated the two germline ends. CDR1 SEHNR and CDR2 FQNEAQ come from the germline V gene (reference sequence). This CDR3 comprises 14 residues. The CDR3 sequence is CASRQGFATDTQYF. The CDR3 bases are TGTGCCAGCAGACAGGGATTTGCAACAGATACGCAGTATTTT.

V and J are TRBV27 and TRBJ1-1; D possibly corresponds to TRBD1 (5 bases). Germline V gene data show CDR1 as MNHEY and CDR2 as SMNVEV (reference sequence). The CDR3 runs to 15 residues. V was cut by 10 bases and J by 6 bases, with 24 bases left in between. Here the CDR3 reads CATRPPPGYISEAFF. CDR3 sequence (DNA): TGTGCCACCCGACCTCCCCCAGGGTATATCTCTGAAGCTTTCTTT.

The chain employs TRBV11-2 and TRBJ2-7, with D tentatively TRBD2 (5 bases). The germline V gene has CDR1 SGHAT and CDR2 FQNNGV. V lost 5 bases, J lost 3 bases, and 11 bases lay in between. The CDR3 loop spans 13 amino acids. Written as DNA, the CDR3 is TGTGCCAGCAGCCCCCGGGAAGTCTACGAGCAGTACTTC. Amino acids: CASSPREVYEQYF.

The rearrangement uses TRBV2 and TRBJ2-5; D is ambiguous. CDR3 length: 13 amino acids. In germline, CDR1 is SNHLY, CDR2 FYNNEI. Trimming removed 4 bases at V and 1 base at J, with 7 bases between. CDR3 amino acids: CASSAWLQETQYF. The CDR3 nucleotides are TGTGCCAGCAGTGCGTGGCTCCAAGAGACCCAGTACTTC.

The gene calls are TRBV4-1 and TRBJ2-1; 10 bases align to TRBD2. This CDR3 is 17 amino acids long. The germline V gene encodes CDR1 MGHRA and CDR2 YSYEKL. The ends lost 0 bases at V and 8 bases at J; junction bases unmatched: 10. The CDR3 spells CASSQDALAGVLDEQFF. The CDR3 DNA reads TGCGCCAGCAGCCAAGATGCCCTAGCGGGAGTCTTAGATGAGCAGTTCTTC.

The CDR3, as DNA: TGTGCCATCAGACCGGCCGGGACTAGGGGAAACACCGGGGAGCTGTTTTTT. Translation: CAIRPAGTRGNTGELFF. The chain recombines TRBV10-3 with TRBJ2-2; 8 nucleotides line up with TRBD2. V lost 6 bases and J lost 2; bases outside the gene matches: 11. Germline CDR1 reads ENHRY; CDR2 reads SYGVKD. This CDR3 spans 17 amino acids.

This sequence joins TRBV28 and TRBJ1-1; TRBD1 matches at 7 bases. J gave up 1 base and V 4 bases, and 3 bases lay outside the gene matches. Per germline, CDR1 MDHEN and CDR2 SYDVKM. The CDR3 covers 14 residues. The DNA for the CDR3 is TGTGCCAGCAGTTCATACAGGGGGAACACTGAAGCTTTCTTT. As protein: CASSSYRGNTEAFF.

This CDR3 reads CASNIRGTGKVPTYEQYF. CDR3 nucleotides: TGTGCCAGCAATATAAGAGGGACAGGGAAGGTGCCGACCTACGAGCAGTACTTC. The V call is TRBV27, the J call TRBJ2-7; TRBD1 aligns across 9 bases. V lost 7 bases, J lost 2 bases, and 18 bases stayed unmatched. This CDR3 is 18 amino acids long. Looked up from germline, CDR1 is MNHEY and CDR2 is SMNVEV (reference sequence).

The chain recombines TRBV9 with TRBJ2-1, with TRBD2 as a possible D gene (5 bases). Between the trimmed V and J ends, which lost 0 bases and 8 bases, there was a span of 6 bases. Looked up from germline, CDR1 is SGDLS and CDR2 is YYNGEE. The CDR3 consists of 12 residues. The CDR3: CASSVEGDEQFF. In DNA form, the CDR3 reads TGTGCCAGCAGCGTAGAGGGAGATGAGCAGTTCTTC.

The CDR3, as DNA: TGTGCCAGTAGTATTAGCGGAGCGAACACTGAAGCTTTCTTT. This encodes CASSISGANTEAFF. The chain is built from TRBV19 and TRBJ1-1; D not certain. The CDR3 runs 14 residues. Germline V gene data show CDR1 as LNHDA and CDR2 as SQIVND (reference sequence). Trimming removed 3 bases from V and 1 base from J, with 9 bases in between.

V and J are TRBV13 and TRBJ2-5; possible D gene TRBD2, 6 bases. Germline V gene data show CDR1 as PRHDT and CDR2 as FYEKMQ (reference sequence). The V gene lost 5 bases and the J gene lost 2 bases, with 12 bases spanning the gap. The CDR3 loop spans 14 amino acids. This CDR3 is CASSKAGRQETQYF. The CDR3 DNA reads TGTGCCAGCAGCAAAGCGGGTCGGCAAGAGACCCAGTACTTC. Full variable domain (remainder filled in from reference TRBV13 and TRBJ2-5): AAGVIQSPRHLIKEKRETATLKCYPIPRHDTVYWYQQGPGQDPQFLISFYEKMQSDKGSIPDRFSAQQFSDYHSELNMSSLELGDSALYFCASSKAGRQETQYFGPGTRLLVL.

This chain connects TRBV9 to TRBJ1-2; D is unclear. Germline lookup yields CDR1 SGDLS and CDR2 YYNGEE. V dropped 0 bases and J dropped 6 bases, with 3 bases sitting between them. This CDR3 spans 11 amino acids. As DNA, the CDR3 is TGTGCCAGCAGCGTAGGAGATGGCTACACCTTC. Its translation is CASSVGDGYTF.

V and J are TRBV7-6 and TRBJ2-7, with D perhaps TRBD2 (6 bases). V was trimmed by 5 bases and J by 7 bases, leaving 9 bases between them. CDR3 size: 11 residues. Germline loops: CDR1 SGHVS, CDR2 FNYEAQ. The CDR3 loop reads CASSPGGEQYF. Written as DNA, the CDR3 is TGTGCCAGCAGCCCCGGGGGAGAGCAGTACTTC.

This clone was recorded only once. The chain recombines TRBV6-1 with TRBJ2-3, with TRBD2 as a possible D gene (6 bases). The V gene's germline CDR1 is MNHNS and CDR2 SASEGT. This CDR3 has 13 residues. Trimming took 11 bases from V and 4 from J, leaving 16 bases between them. The CDR3 protein is CACGNSFADTQYF. The CDR3 DNA follows: TGTGCCTGCGGGAACAGTTTTGCAGATACGCAGTATTTT.